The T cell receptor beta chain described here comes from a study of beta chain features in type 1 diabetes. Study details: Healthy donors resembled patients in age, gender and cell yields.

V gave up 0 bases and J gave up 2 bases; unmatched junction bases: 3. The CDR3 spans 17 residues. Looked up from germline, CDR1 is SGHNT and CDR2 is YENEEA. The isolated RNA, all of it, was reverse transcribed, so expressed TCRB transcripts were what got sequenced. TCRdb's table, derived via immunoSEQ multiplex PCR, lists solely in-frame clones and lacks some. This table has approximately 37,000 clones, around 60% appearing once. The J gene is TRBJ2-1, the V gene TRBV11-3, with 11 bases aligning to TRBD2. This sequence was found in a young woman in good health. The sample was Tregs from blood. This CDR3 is CASSLEGTSGPYNEQFF. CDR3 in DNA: TGTGCCAGCAGCTTAGAAGGGACTAGCGGACCCTACAATGAGCAGTTCTTC.